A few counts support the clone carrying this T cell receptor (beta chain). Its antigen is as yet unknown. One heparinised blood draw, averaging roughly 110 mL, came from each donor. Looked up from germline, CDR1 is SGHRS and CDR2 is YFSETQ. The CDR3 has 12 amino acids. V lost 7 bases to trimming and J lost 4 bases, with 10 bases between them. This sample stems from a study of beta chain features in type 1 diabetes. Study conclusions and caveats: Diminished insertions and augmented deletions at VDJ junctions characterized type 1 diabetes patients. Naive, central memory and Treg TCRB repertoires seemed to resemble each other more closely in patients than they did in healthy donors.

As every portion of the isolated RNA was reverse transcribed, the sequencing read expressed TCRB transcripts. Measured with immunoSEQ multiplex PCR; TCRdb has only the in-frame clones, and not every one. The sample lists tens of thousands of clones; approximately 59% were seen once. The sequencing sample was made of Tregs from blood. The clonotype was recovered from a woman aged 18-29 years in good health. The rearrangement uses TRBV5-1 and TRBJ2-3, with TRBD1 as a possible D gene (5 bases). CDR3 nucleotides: TGCGCCAGCCGTGGGGCCGCAGATACGCAGTATTTT. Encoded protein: CASRGAADTQYF.